This T cell receptor beta chain was identified in a study of cytomegalovirus exposure and HLA in healthy donors. V dropped 5 bases and J dropped 1 base, with 8 bases sitting between them. Germline CDR1 MNHNY, CDR2 SVGAGI (reference sequence). This CDR3 region has 13 residues. PCR involved 60 Vbeta and 13 Jbeta primers. Using immunoSEQ multiplex PCR, the repertoire was profiled, and TCRdb retains in-frame clones only, with some absent. The table shows under 250,000 clones, with around four fifths occurring only once. Of note for this clone: Its antigen remains unknown.

Notes on the study in general: The study put 150 to 200 TCR beta chains on its list as cytomegalovirus-associated. Most of the TCR beta V segments (in an earlier analysis) were productive either about 87% or about 30% of the time. An analysis that came later showed most CMV-associated TCR beta chains appearing HLA-restricted.

This sequence joins TRBV6-6 and TRBJ1-1; D is perhaps TRBD1 (6 bases). This clonotype originated in a boy younger than 10 in good health and CMV-seronegative. Input material: PBMCs. The CDR3 is CASSRDKNTEAFF. CDR3 DNA: TGTGCCAGCAGTCGGGACAAGAACACTGAAGCTTTCTTT.